This T cell receptor beta chain was recovered during a study of radiotherapy plus CTLA-4 blockade in lung cancer. General observations from the study: Tumor-origin TCR clones grew in blood after radiotherapy plus ipilimumab.

People whose metastatic non-small-cell lung cancer was chemo-refractory got focal radiation along with CTLA-4 blockade by ipilimumab. This table comes from immunoSEQ multiplex PCR, and its TCRdb copy is limited to in-frame clones, with some not included. The sample lists 81,000 or so clones; approximately 83% were seen once. Details on this clone: Its target is not known.

Unmatched junction bases numbered 6, after V lost 6 bases and J lost 3 bases. CDR1 and CDR2 (germline): SNHLY, FYNNEI. CDR3 length: 15 residues. The sample here was peripheral blood, taken from a patient treated with radiotherapy plus ipilimumab. This TCR was recovered from a human donor with non-small cell lung cancer that progressed on radiotherapy plus ipilimumab. The rearrangement joins TRBV2 to TRBJ1-5, with 9 bases identical to TRBD1. CDR3 amino acids: CASRDTGGINQPQHF. In DNA, the CDR3 is TGTGCCAGCAGGGATACAGGGGGCATCAATCAGCCCCAGCATTTT.